This T cell receptor (beta chain) was recovered during a study of long-term antiretroviral therapy in people with HIV. The assay, immunoSEQ v3.0, was run at survey level. Profiled with immunoSEQ multiplex PCR; TCRdb holds only in-frame clones, not every one. The table lists fewer than 25,000 clones, roughly four fifths of them singletons. V was pared by 3 bases and J by 7 bases, with 15 bases of the junction left unmatched. There are 16 residues in the CDR3. Germline CDR1 reads MDHEN; CDR2 reads SYDVKM. The chain employs TRBV28 and TRBJ2-7, with 7 nucleotides matching TRBD1. The clonotype comes from a man aged 25 to 40 with HIV. The sample consisted of unsorted PBMCs, taken 4.4 years after starting antiretroviral therapy. CDR3 amino acids: CASSFPQGVPYGEQYF. For the CDR3, the DNA is TGTGCCAGCAGTTTTCCCCAGGGGGTACCGTACGGGGAGCAGTACTTC. Together with reference TRBV28 and TRBJ2-7, the CDR3 gives the full variable domain: DVKVTQSSRYLVKRTGEKVFLECVQDMDHENMFWYRQDPGLGLRLIYFSYDVKMKEKGDIPEGYSVSREKKERFSLILESASTNQTSMYLCASSFPQGVPYGEQYFGPGTRLTVT.